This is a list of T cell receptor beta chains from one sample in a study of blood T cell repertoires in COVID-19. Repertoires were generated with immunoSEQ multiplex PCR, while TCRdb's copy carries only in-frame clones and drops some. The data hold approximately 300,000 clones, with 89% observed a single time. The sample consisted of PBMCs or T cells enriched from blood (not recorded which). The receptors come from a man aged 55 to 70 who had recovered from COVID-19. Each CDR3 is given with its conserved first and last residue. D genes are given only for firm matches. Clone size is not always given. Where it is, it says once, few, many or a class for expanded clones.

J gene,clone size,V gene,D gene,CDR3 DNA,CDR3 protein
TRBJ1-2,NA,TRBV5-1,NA,TGCGCCAGCAGCTTGAGCGGAGAAACCTTAAGCTATGGCTACACCTTC,CASSLSGETLSYGYTF
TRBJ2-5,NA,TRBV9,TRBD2,TGTGCCAGCAGCGTAGGGGCTAGCGGGAGGTCGGAGACCCAGTACTTC,CASSVGASGRSETQYF
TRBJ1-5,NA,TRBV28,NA,TGTGCCAGCACCTCTGACGGGGTGAGTCAGCCCCAGCATTTT,CASTSDGVSQPQHF
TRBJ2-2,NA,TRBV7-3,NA,TGTGCCAGCAGCTTCGGTGGGACTGGCACCGGGGAGCTGTTTTTT,CASSFGGTGTGELFF
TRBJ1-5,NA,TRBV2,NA,TGTGCCAGCAGTGGGGTCGATGAGGGCTATAGCAATCAGCCCCAGCATTTT,CASSGVDEGYSNQPQHF
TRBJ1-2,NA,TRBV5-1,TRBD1,TGCGCCAGCAGCGCCGGGACAGGGGAGGACTATGGCTACACCTTC,CASSAGTGEDYGYTF
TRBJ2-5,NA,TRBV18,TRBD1,TGTGCCAGCTCACCAACAGGGGCAGAGACCCAGTACTTC,CASSPTGAETQYF
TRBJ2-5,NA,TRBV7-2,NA,TGTGCCAGCAGCCAAGAAGGGACAATAGGGGGAGAGACCCAGTACTTC,CASSQEGTIGGETQYF
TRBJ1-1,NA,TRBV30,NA,TGTGCCTGGAGTTTCTCGAACACTGAAGCTTTCTTT,CAWSFSNTEAFF
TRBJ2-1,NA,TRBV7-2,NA,TGTGCCAGCAGCCGTATGGACGGGGTATCCTACAATGAGCAGTTCTTC,CASSRMDGVSYNEQFF
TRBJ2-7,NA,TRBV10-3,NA,TGTGCCATCAGTGAGTCGGGGCAGGTGAGCGAGCAGTACTTC,CAISESGQVSEQYF
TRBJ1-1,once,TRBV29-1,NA,TGCAGCGTTGGTCAGGGGACCAACACTGAAGCTTTCTTT,CSVGQGTNTEAFF
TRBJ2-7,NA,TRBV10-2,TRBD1,TGCGCCAGCAGCGAACAAACAGGGGGCGAGCAGTACTTC,CASSEQTGGEQYF
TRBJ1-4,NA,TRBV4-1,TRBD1,TGCGCCAGCAGCCAAGGAAGAACAGGGGCAAGGTCCGTTAATGAAAAACTGTTTTTT,CASSQGRTGARSVNEKLFF
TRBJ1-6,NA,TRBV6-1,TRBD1,TGTGCCAGCAGTGAAATGAAGGGACAGAGCTCCTATAATTCACCCCTCCACTTT,CASSEMKGQSSYNSPLHF
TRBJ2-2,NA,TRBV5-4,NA,TGTGCCAGCAGCTTGGGTTGGGGGGAGTCCCCCCCCGGGGAGCTGTTTTTT,CASSLGWGESPPGELFF
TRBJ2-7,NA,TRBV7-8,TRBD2,TGTGCCAGCAGCCGTGAGCTAGCGGGAGCGCCCTCCTACGAGCAGTACTTC,CASSRELAGAPSYEQYF
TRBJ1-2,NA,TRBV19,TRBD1,TGTGCCAGTAGTACTGTCCGACAGGGGAGGGATGGCTACACCTTC,CASSTVRQGRDGYTF
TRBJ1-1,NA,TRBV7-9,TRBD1,TGTGCCAGCAGAAGAGGGACAGGCGACATGAACACTGAAGCTTTCTTT,CASRRGTGDMNTEAFF
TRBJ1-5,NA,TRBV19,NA,TGTGCCACTCCGCCACAGGGAAGTGATCAGCCCCAGCATTTT,CATPPQGSDQPQHF
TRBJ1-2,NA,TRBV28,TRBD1,TGTGCCAGCAGTTATTATCGACAGGGGCATAACCTGAACTATGGCTACACCTTC,CASSYYRQGHNLNYGYTF
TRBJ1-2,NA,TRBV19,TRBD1,TGTGCCAGTAGTACCCCACCGGGACAGGGGTCTGGCTACACCTTC,CASSTPPGQGSGYTF
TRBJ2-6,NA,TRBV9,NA,TGTGCCAGCAGGGCAGGGGTCTCTGGGGCCAACGTCCTGACTTTC,CASRAGVSGANVLTF
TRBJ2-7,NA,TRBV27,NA,TGTGCCAGCAGTTTATCGAGGGCGGGATACCTCTACGAGCAGTACTTC,CASSLSRAGYLYEQYF
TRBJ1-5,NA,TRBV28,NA,TGTGCCAGCAGTTTTCGGGGGTATCAGCCCCAGCATTTT,CASSFRGYQPQHF
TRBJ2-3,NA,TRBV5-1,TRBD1,TGCGCCAGCAGCTTGGGGACAGGGGGTTCAGATACGCAGTATTTT,CASSLGTGGSDTQYF
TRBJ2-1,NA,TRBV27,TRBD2,TGTGCCAGCACCCCCCGGGCGCTAGCGGGAGATGAGCAGTTCTTC,CASTPRALAGDEQFF
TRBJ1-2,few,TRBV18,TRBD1,TGTGCCAGCTCACCCCGGGACAGGGCATCCGGTAGGGGCTACACCTTC,CASSPRDRASGRGYTF
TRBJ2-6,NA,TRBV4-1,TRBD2,TGCGCCAGCAGCCATCTCCCGGAAGCGCGGGGGGCGTCTGGGGCCAACGTCCTGACTTTC,CASSHLPEARGASGANVLTF
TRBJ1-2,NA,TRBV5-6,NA,TGTGCCAGCAATAACCGGAGGGGTTTTGGCTATGGCTACACCTTC,CASNNRRGFGYGYTF
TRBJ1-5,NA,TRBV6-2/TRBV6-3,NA,TGTGCCAGCAGTTATCGGACATATAGCAATCAGCCCCAGCATTTT,CASSYRTYSNQPQHF
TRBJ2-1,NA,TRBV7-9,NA,TGTGCCAGCAGCTTACTACAGGATACGTACAATGAGCAGTTCTTC,CASSLLQDTYNEQFF
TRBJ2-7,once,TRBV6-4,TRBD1,TGTGCCAGCAGTCCCGGGACAGGGCCCTACGAGCAGTACTTC,CASSPGTGPYEQYF
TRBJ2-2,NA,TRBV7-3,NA,TGTGCCAGCAGCCCCGAGGGGGTAGCATCCGGGGAGCTGTTTTTT,CASSPEGVASGELFF
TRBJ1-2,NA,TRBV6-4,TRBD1,TGTGCCAGCAGCCTTACTCCCGGGACAGGTTACTATGGCTACACCTTC,CASSLTPGTGYYGYTF
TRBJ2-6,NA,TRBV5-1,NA,TGCGCCAGCGCCGACTCAACTTCTGGGGCCAACGTCCTGACTTTC,CASADSTSGANVLTF